These 23 T cell receptor beta chains were all obtained from the same sample, sequenced in a study of T cell repertoires in cytomegalovirus infection. TCRdb re-called the reads through MiXCR, storing one row per CDR3 protein. The sample lists approximately 770,000 distinct CDR3 sequences, just under 30% occurring once. Which antigens these TCRs recognize remains unknown. The source was cultured CD8+ T cells from PBMCs, collected from culture after CMV antigen stimulation. The receptors here all came from a human donor in good health (CMV status not recorded). Some clones in this sample may be carry-over from other donors' samples.

This chain joins TRBV12-3 or TRBV12-4 and TRBJ1-6; D gene ambiguous. The CDR3 is 14 amino acids. V was cut by 2 bases and J by 5 bases, with 7 bases left in between. The CDR3 loop is CASSLFKNNSPLHF. The CDR3 bases are TGTGCCAGCAGTTTATTCAAGAATAATTCACCCCTCCACTTT.

The V gene is TRBV6-8, the J gene TRBJ1-5; TRBD1 might be the D (6 bases). In germline, CDR1 is MNHGY, CDR2 SAAAGT. Trimming left V 0 bases short and J 4 bases short, with 16 bases between. This CDR3 spans 17 amino acids. In nucleotides, the CDR3 is TGTGCCAGCAGTTACTCGAGTGGTCAGGGGAGGAATCAGCCCCAGCATTTT. Amino acid sequence: CASSYSSGQGRNQPQHF.

This clonotype has a count of ten or more. The chain couples TRBV2 to TRBJ1-6, with TRBD1 as a possible D gene (5 bases). With 11 bases removed from V and 11 bases from J, the gap between germline ends came to 16 bases. The germline CDR1 and CDR2 sequences are SNHLY and FYNNEI. The CDR3 covers 12 residues. CDR3 sequence: CASRDPLPPLHF. The CDR3 nucleotides are TGTGCCTCCCGGGACCCTCTTCCACCCCTCCACTTT.

The rearrangement links TRBV6-5 to TRBJ2-2; TRBD2 might be the D (5 bases). The germline CDR1 and CDR2 sequences are MNHEY and SVGAGI. V lost 0 bases, J lost 6 bases, and 14 bases lay in between. The CDR3 runs 16 residues. The CDR3 spells CASSYSNFEGAGELFF. The CDR3 DNA is TGTGCCAGCAGTTACTCGAATTTCGAGGGCGCCGGGGAGCTGTTTTTT.

This rearrangement joins TRBV13 to TRBJ1-2; D is undetermined. Trimming left V 1 base short and J 0 bases short, with 6 bases between. CDR3 size: 14 residues. Per the germline V gene, CDR1 is PRHDT and CDR2 is FYEKMQ (reference sequence). CDR3: CASSLETPNYGYTF. CDR3 nucleotide sequence: TGTGCCAGCAGCTTAGAGACCCCTAACTATGGCTACACCTTC.

At least ten counts were recorded for this clonotype. The V gene is TRBV12-3 or TRBV12-4, the J gene TRBJ1-4; TRBD1 aligns across 9 bases. The CDR3 has 17 residues. With V trimmed by 6 bases and J by 4 bases, 12 bases remained unmatched. CDR3 amino acids: CASSPSTGGLGNEKLFF. The CDR3 DNA reads TGTGCCAGCAGCCCCTCGACAGGGGGGTTGGGTAATGAAAAACTGTTTTTT.

The chain joins TRBV11-2 to TRBJ2-5; tentative D call: TRBD2 (6 bases). The germline V gene has CDR1 SGHAT and CDR2 FQNNGV. The CDR3 is made up of 15 amino acids. V shed 5 bases and J shed 1 base, with 14 bases lying between them. CDR3 residues: CASSGGDRIQETQYF. The CDR3 DNA is TGTGCCAGCAGCGGAGGGGACCGAATCCAAGAGACCCAGTACTTC.

This rearrangement joins TRBV6-6 to TRBJ2-1; D is possibly TRBD1 (6 bases). The CDR3 length is 16 residues. V was pared by 2 bases and J by 0 bases, with 11 bases between. CDR1 and CDR2 from the germline V gene are MNHNY and SVGAGI (reference sequence). The CDR3 here is CASSYVTGSSYNEQFF. In DNA form, the CDR3 reads TGTGCCAGCAGTTACGTCACAGGGAGCTCCTACAATGAGCAGTTCTTC.

As concerns this clonotype: A read error is possible here, since a much larger clone lies one base away. The CDR3 does not end in the conserved phenylalanine or tryptophan, so this is likely a read error. The chain carries TRBV7-3 and TRBJ2-3; 13 nucleotides agree with TRBD2. The J segment lost 0 bases and the V segment lost 2 bases, leaving 8 bases of the junction unmatched. The length of the CDR3 is 19 residues. CDR1 and CDR2 (germline): SGHTA, FQGTGA. CDR3 DNA: TGTGCCAGCAGCTTAGAGGTGGGGACTAGCGGGACTAGCACAGATACGCAGTATCTT. Protein sequence: CASSLEVGTSGTSTDTQYL.

The chain has TRBV7-3 and TRBJ2-1; 7 nucleotides match TRBD2. The CDR3 is 15 residues long. The germline V gene encodes CDR1 SGHTA and CDR2 FQGTGA. The trim removed 5 bases at V and 8 bases at J, leaving 12 bases unmatched. CDR3 in DNA: TGTGCCAGCAGCCGAGTCAGGCGGGGGATGGATGAGCAGTTCTTC. This sequence encodes CASSRVRRGMDEQFF.

The rearrangement joins TRBV23-1 to TRBJ1-1; D call uncertain. TRBV23-1 is labeled an ORF, and its function is uncertain. The CDR3 extends over 14 amino acids. Trimming pared 2 bases from V and 1 base from J, leaving 8 bases between. The CDR3 protein is CASSQRKGNTEAFF. In DNA, the CDR3 is TGCGCCAGCAGTCAACGAAAAGGGAACACTGAAGCTTTCTTT.

A single count supports this clonotype. The V and J genes are TRBV5-6 and TRBJ2-5, with D perhaps being TRBD1 or TRBD2 (5 bases each). CDR3 length: 14 residues. Germline lookup yields CDR1 SGHDT and CDR2 YYEEEE. Trimming pared 4 bases from V and 1 base from J, leaving 11 bases between. CDR3 in amino acids: CASSRGRPQETQYF. In nucleotides, the CDR3 is TGTGCCAGCAGCAGGGGACGGCCCCAAGAGACCCAGTACTTC.

This clonotype was observed once. It may be a read error: a sequence one base away is much more abundant. The chain uses TRBV13 and TRBJ2-7; the D gene is possibly TRBD1 (5 bases). The germline CDR1 and CDR2 sequences are PRHDT and FYEKMQ (reference sequence). This CDR3 region has 13 residues. Trimming removed 2 bases from V and 4 bases from J, with 9 bases in between. CDR3 residues: CASSLSQGYEQYF. CDR3 sequence (DNA): TGTGCCAGCAGCTTATCGCAGGGATACGAGCAGTACTTC.

This chain links TRBV6-6 with TRBJ2-3; D is uncertain. Trimming pared 6 bases from V and 4 bases from J, leaving 29 bases between. The germline V gene encodes CDR1 MNHNY and CDR2 SVGAGI (reference sequence). CDR3 length: 19 residues. The CDR3 nucleotides are TGTGCCAGCAGCCGATTAGTTAGTCGTCTGGACCAAGACGCAGATACGCAGTATTTT. It translates to CASSRLVSRLDQDADTQYF.

This clonotype was seen only a few times. The chain couples TRBV7-2 to TRBJ2-3; D tentatively fits TRBD1 or TRBD2 (5 bases each). Trimming took 0 bases from V and 0 from J, leaving 10 bases between them. The CDR3 length is 16 residues. Germline lookup yields CDR1 SGHTA and CDR2 FQGNSA. The DNA for the CDR3 is TGTGCCAGCAGCTTAGCGGGGGACGCTAGCACAGATACGCAGTATTTT. It translates to CASSLAGDASTDTQYF.

The CDR3 nucleotides are TGTGCCACGGGGGCCCACGGTGCGACAGATACGCAGTATTTT. Amino acids: CATGAHGATDTQYF. J is TRBJ2-3 and V is TRBV15, with D perhaps TRBD1 (6 bases). Germline CDR1 reads LNHNV; CDR2 reads YYDKDF (reference sequence). The CDR3 consists of 14 residues. V gave up 9 bases and J gave up 3 bases, with 16 bases separating them.

This clonotype has more than one count but fewer than ten. CDR3 bases: TGTGCCAGCATAACAGGTTCCAATGAGCAGTTCTTC. It encodes CASITGSNEQFF. This sequence joins TRBV6-2 or TRBV6-3 and TRBJ2-1; D might be TRBD1 (5 bases). The V gene's germline CDR1 is MNHEY and CDR2 SVGEGT. Trimming left V 7 bases short and J 6 bases short, with 10 bases between. The CDR3 loop spans 12 amino acids.

This clonotype appeared a few times. The chain combines TRBV29-1 with TRBJ1-1; D gene unclear. The CDR3 is made up of 14 amino acids. Deletions cut 6 bases from V and 0 bases from J, with 14 bases between. Looked up from germline, CDR1 is SQVTM and CDR2 is ANQGSEA. CDR3 nucleotides: TGCAGCGTCCCCCCCGGACGGTTGAACACTGAAGCTTTCTTT. Its translation: CSVPPGRLNTEAFF.

This clonotype was seen repeatedly, ten times or more. This chain connects TRBV7-8 to TRBJ2-5; 7 positions agree with TRBD1. This CDR3 has 14 residues. CDR1 SGHVS and CDR2 FQNEAQ come from the germline V gene. V lost 5 bases, J lost 5 bases, and 8 bases stayed unmatched. The CDR3, as DNA: TGTGCCAGCAGCCCTCCTCAGGGGGTGGAGACCCAGTACTTC. This encodes CASSPPQGVETQYF.

This chain links TRBV13 with TRBJ1-1; 7 nucleotides align to TRBD1. This CDR3 is built from 12 residues. J gave up 11 bases and V 5 bases, and 8 bases lay outside the gene matches. Germline V CDR1 and CDR2: PRHDT, FYEKMQ (reference sequence). The CDR3 is CASSLGTGDAFF. The CDR3 DNA reads as TGTGCCAGCAGCCTCGGCACAGGGGACGCTTTCTTT.

This sequence joins TRBV6-5 and TRBJ2-2, with D possibly being TRBD1 or TRBD2 (5 bases each). Germline loops: CDR1 MNHEY, CDR2 SVGAGI. V was cut by 2 bases and J by 1 base, with 14 bases left in between. The CDR3 runs 17 residues. CDR3 loop: CASSYATGTVNTGELFF. Written as DNA, the CDR3 is TGTGCCAGCAGTTACGCGACCGGGACCGTGAACACCGGGGAGCTGTTTTTT.

The chain recombines TRBV19 with TRBJ1-2, with D possibly TRBD1 on 6 matching bases. CDR1 and CDR2 from the germline V gene are LNHDA and SQIVND (reference sequence). The CDR3 is 16 amino acids. V was pared by 3 bases and J by 4 bases, with 18 bases between. The CDR3 sequence is CASSIGTGPIGYGYTF. The CDR3 DNA follows: TGTGCCAGTAGTATCGGTACAGGGCCAATTGGCTATGGCTACACCTTC. Full variable domain (outside the CDR3, taken from reference TRBV19 and TRBJ1-2): DGGITQSPKYLFRKEGQNVTLSCEQNLNHDAMYWYRQDPGQGLRLIYYSQIVNDFQKGDIAEGYSVSREKKESFPLTVTSAQKNPTAFYLCASSIGTGPIGYGYTFGSGTRLTVV.

In the case of this clonotype: Compared with germline, one end of the junction differs, possibly owing to a read error. The gene calls are TRBV7-6 and TRBJ2-7; D unresolved. The CDR3 totals 15 residues. Germline loops: CDR1 SGHVS, CDR2 FNYEAQ. The CDR3 spells CANSLDAWTTYEQYF. Written as DNA, the CDR3 is TGTGCCAACAGCTTAGATGCCTGGACCACCTACGAGCAGTACTTC.